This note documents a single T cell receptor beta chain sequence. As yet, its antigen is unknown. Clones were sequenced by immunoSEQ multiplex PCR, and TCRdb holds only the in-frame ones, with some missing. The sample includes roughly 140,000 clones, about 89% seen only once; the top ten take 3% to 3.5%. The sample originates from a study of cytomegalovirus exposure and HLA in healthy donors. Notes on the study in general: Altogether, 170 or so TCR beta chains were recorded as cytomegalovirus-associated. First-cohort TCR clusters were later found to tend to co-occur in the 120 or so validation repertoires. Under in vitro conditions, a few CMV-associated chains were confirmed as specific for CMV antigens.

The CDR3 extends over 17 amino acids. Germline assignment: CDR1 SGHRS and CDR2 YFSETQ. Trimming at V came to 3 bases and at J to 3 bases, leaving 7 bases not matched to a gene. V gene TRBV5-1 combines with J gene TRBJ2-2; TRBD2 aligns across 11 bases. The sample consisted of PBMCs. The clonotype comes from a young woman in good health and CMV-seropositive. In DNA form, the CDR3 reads TGCGCCAGCAGCTGGGATAGCGGGAGGGTGGACACCGGGGAGCTGTTTTTT. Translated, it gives CASSWDSGRVDTGELFF.